The 3 T cell receptor beta chains listed next were all sequenced from one sample in a study of blood T cells in healthy people across ages. Using a J-beta primer mix together with a sample-barcoded 5' primer, a second PCR was run for roughly 7 to 12 cycles. One entry per CDR3 protein results from TCRdb running MiXCR on the 5' RACE reads. The sample records 1.5 million to 2 million distinct CDR3 sequences, roughly 27% being singletons. Source material: blood. All receptors come from a woman aged 25 to 39 in good health.

The chain employs TRBV5-1 and TRBJ1-2; D gene uncertain. With 0 bases removed from V and 8 bases from J, the gap between germline ends came to 14 bases. From germline, CDR1 is SGHRS and CDR2 YFSETQ. This CDR3 spans 14 amino acids. The CDR3, as DNA: TGCGCCAGCAGCTTGGATCCTCAAACCTACGGCTACACCTTC. Its translation is CASSLDPQTYGYTF.

A note on this clonotype: A read error may be the cause here, since a much bigger clone is one base away. The DNA for the CDR3 is TGTGCCAGCAGAGGGACAGGGCACCGCTACGAGCAGTACTTC. Residues: CASRGTGHRYEQYF. The rearrangement links TRBV27 to TRBJ2-7, with 9 bases aligning to TRBD1. The CDR3 is 14 residues long. Germline V lookup: CDR1 MNHEY, CDR2 SMNVEV (reference sequence). Trimming at V came to 6 bases and at J to 3 bases, leaving 6 bases not matched to a gene.

The genes are TRBV29-1 and TRBJ1-2, with 8 bases identical to TRBD1. The V gene's germline CDR1 is SQVTM and CDR2 ANQGSEA. V was pared by 6 bases and J by 4 bases, with 13 bases of the junction left unmatched. This CDR3 has 15 residues. CDR3 in DNA: TGCAGCGTCCGGACAGGGAATACCCTTGGCTATGGCTACACCTTC. Its protein is CSVRTGNTLGYGYTF.